Below, 22 T cell receptor beta chains from the same sample are listed, as sequenced in a study of blood T cell repertoires in COVID-19. The method was immunoSEQ multiplex PCR; TCRdb's version includes in-frame clones alone and lacks a portion of them. The top ten hold 1.9% of the sample, which has approximately 260,000 clones, approximately 89% seen once. The specimen sequenced was PBMCs or T cells enriched from blood (not recorded which). The source of these receptors is a woman between 55 and 75 years old who had recovered from COVID-19.

J is TRBJ1-1 and V is TRBV18; 8 bases agree with TRBD1. The J segment lost 1 base and the V segment lost 2 bases, leaving 3 bases of the junction unmatched. Germline CDR1 is KGHSH and CDR2 is LQKENI. The CDR3 contains 15 residues. CDR3 DNA: TGTGCCAGCTCACCAGGACAGGGCCGGAACACTGAAGCTTTCTTT. It translates to CASSPGQGRNTEAFF. Full variable domain (rest looked up from reference TRBV18 and TRBJ1-1): NAGVMQNPRHLVRRRGQEARLRCSPMKGHSHVYWYRQLPEEGLKFMVYLQKENIIDESGMPKERFSAEFPKEGPSILRIQQVVRGDSAAYFCASSPGQGRNTEAFFGQGTRLTVV.

As for this clone: Sequence at one end of the junction differs from germline and may be a read error. The genes are TRBV7-9 and TRBJ1-2; D remains ambiguous. This CDR3 has 15 residues. CDR1 SEHNR and CDR2 FQNEAQ come from the germline V gene (reference sequence). The CDR3 region has the DNA TGTGCCAGCAGTTTAGGGCCGTCCTCGAACTATGGCTACACCTTC. This gives the protein CASSLGPSSNYGYTF.

The V call is TRBV7-3, the J call TRBJ1-2, with 9 bases aligning to TRBD1. CDR1 SGHTA and CDR2 FQGTGA come from the germline V gene. There are 13 residues in the CDR3. The junction had 4 bases not matched to a gene; V was cut back by 4 bases and J by 7 bases. CDR3 in DNA: TGTGCCAGCAGCTCCCGGGACAGGGCTGGCTACACCTTC. Translation gives CASSSRDRAGYTF.

The chain uses TRBV18 and TRBJ1-1, with a possible D match to TRBD1 (5 bases). The CDR3 sequence is 12 residues long. CDR1 is KGHSH and CDR2 is LQKENI in the germline V gene. Trimming cost V 4 bases and J 6 bases, with 9 bases left between them. This chain's CDR3 is CASSQDRSEAFF. Here the CDR3 DNA reads TGTGCCAGCTCACAAGACAGATCTGAAGCTTTCTTT. Supplemented by reference TRBV18 and TRBJ1-1, the full variable domain reads NAGVMQNPRHLVRRRGQEARLRCSPMKGHSHVYWYRQLPEEGLKFMVYLQKENIIDESGMPKERFSAEFPKEGPSILRIQQVVRGDSAAYFCASSQDRSEAFFGQGTRLTVV.

The gene calls are TRBV4-1 and TRBJ2-6; D might be TRBD1 (6 bases). The CDR3 runs 17 residues. Germline V lookup: CDR1 MGHRA, CDR2 YSYEKL. The V gene lost 4 bases and the J gene lost 4 bases, with 17 bases spanning the gap. This CDR3 is CASSRTPQGQGANVLTF. As DNA, the CDR3 is TGCGCCAGCAGCCGGACCCCACAGGGCCAGGGGGCCAACGTCCTGACTTTC.

V gene TRBV4-1 combines with J gene TRBJ1-1; perhaps TRBD1 as D (5 bases). Between the trimmed V and J ends, which lost 4 bases and 6 bases, there was a span of 18 bases. The CDR3 has 15 amino acids. Germline CDR1 reads MGHRA; CDR2 reads YSYEKL. CDR3 sequence (DNA): TGCGCCAGCAGCCCTTTCGGTGGGGGGAGGCCTGAAGCTTTCTTT. It translates to CASSPFGGGRPEAFF.

The chain employs TRBV5-6 and TRBJ2-7; 8 bases are shared with TRBD1. The CDR3 sequence is 14 residues long. Germline V gives CDR1 SGHDT, CDR2 YYEEEE. J was trimmed by 3 bases and V by 5 bases; bases with no gene match: 7. CDR3: CASRSRQGRYEQYF. Here the CDR3 DNA reads TGTGCCAGCAGATCGCGACAGGGGCGCTACGAGCAGTACTTC.

CDR3 DNA sequence: TGCGCCAGCAGTGAGCAGGCTACCTATGGCTACACCTTC. Translation gives CASSEQATYGYTF. The chain couples TRBV10-1 to TRBJ1-2; D is ambiguous. The CDR3 length is 13 residues. Germline loops: CDR1 WNHNN, CDR2 SYGVQD (reference sequence). Trimming took off 2 bases at V and 4 bases at J, with 8 bases between the two ends.

The rearrangement uses TRBV24-1 and TRBJ2-2, with 11 bases fitting TRBD2. Germline CDR1 reads KGHDR; CDR2 reads SFDVKD. The CDR3 has 16 amino acids. Trimming cost V 3 bases and J 3 bases; bases outside gene matches: 2. The CDR3 protein is CATSDLAGGDTGELFF. In DNA form, the CDR3 reads TGTGCCACCAGTGATCTAGCGGGAGGAGACACCGGGGAGCTGTTTTTT.

The gene calls are TRBV12-3 or TRBV12-4 and TRBJ2-7; D is possibly TRBD2 (6 bases). Trimming stripped 8 bases from V and 3 bases from J, with 14 bases between. The CDR3 covers 13 residues. The CDR3 sequence is CASLRRGDYEQYF. Here the CDR3 DNA reads TGTGCCAGCCTCCGGCGGGGAGACTACGAGCAGTACTTC.

This clone showed up just once. The chain employs TRBV2 and TRBJ1-1, with D possibly being TRBD1 (6 bases). Germline V gives CDR1 SNHLY, CDR2 FYNNEI. Trimming stripped 9 bases from V and 2 bases from J, with 13 bases between. The CDR3 sequence is 13 residues long. CDR3 loop: CASLRTVNTEAFF. The CDR3 region has the DNA TGTGCCAGTCTTAGGACAGTTAACACTGAAGCTTTCTTT.

V gene TRBV3-1 (or the pseudogene TRBV3-2) combines with J gene TRBJ1-2, with TRBD1 matching over 9 bases. The CDR3 spans 15 residues. The V segment lost 3 bases and the J segment 8 bases; nucleotides outside the gene matches: 10. Germline CDR1 is LGHDT and CDR2 is YNNKEL (reference sequence). This CDR3 is CASSHPTGTGFGYTF. DNA for the CDR3: TGTGCCAGCAGCCATCCAACCGGGACAGGGTTCGGCTACACCTTC.

This sequence joins TRBV6-5 and TRBJ1-2, with D unclear. Germline V gene sequence: CDR1 MNHEY, CDR2 SVGAGI. The CDR3 has 11 amino acids. The germline V and J ends were trimmed by 7 bases and 1 base, with 4 bases remaining between them. The CDR3 loop reads CASNINYGYTF. The CDR3 DNA sequence: TGTGCCAGCAACATTAACTATGGCTACACCTTC.

The chain couples TRBV20-1 to TRBJ2-4; the D gene is possibly TRBD2 (6 bases). The CDR3 is 11 amino acids. The germline CDR1 and CDR2 sequences are DFQATT and SNEGSKA (reference sequence). V lost 6 bases, J lost 12 bases, and 15 bases lay in between. The CDR3 loop is CSARREGNQYF. The DNA for the CDR3 is TGCAGTGCCAGGCGGGAAGGAAATCAGTACTTC.

The rearrangement uses TRBV11-3 and TRBJ2-5; 9 nucleotides match TRBD2. Germline values: CDR1 SGHNT, CDR2 YENEEA. The CDR3 spans 14 residues. V was clipped by 1 base and J by 4 bases; unmatched bases: 1. CDR3: CASSLALAGETQYF. CDR3 sequence (DNA): TGTGCCAGCAGCTTAGCACTAGCGGGAGAGACCCAGTACTTC.

V gene TRBV19 combines with J gene TRBJ1-2, with 7 bases matching TRBD1. J was trimmed by 4 bases and V by 4 bases; bases with no gene match: 12. Germline loops: CDR1 LNHDA, CDR2 SQIVND (reference sequence). The CDR3 runs to 16 residues. The CDR3 nucleotides read TGTGCCAGTAGTACTCCGTCAGGACAGGCGAGCTATGGCTACACCTTC. It is translated as CASSTPSGQASYGYTF.

The chain combines TRBV5-1 with TRBJ2-2; possibly TRBD1 for D (6 bases). The V and J ends lost 4 bases and 2 bases respectively, with 12 bases between them. The CDR3 consists of 15 residues. The germline V gene has CDR1 SGHRS and CDR2 YFSETQ. The CDR3: CASSARGPNTGELFF. In nucleotides, the CDR3 is TGCGCCAGCAGCGCCAGGGGTCCCAACACCGGGGAGCTGTTTTTT.

This chain links TRBV11-3 with TRBJ1-1; D gene unclear. Trimming stripped 6 bases from V and 5 bases from J, with 10 bases between. CDR1 is SGHNT, CDR2 YENEEA, per germline. The CDR3 totals 12 residues. CDR3 sequence reads: CASRKGGTEAFF. CDR3 nucleotide sequence: TGTGCCAGCAGGAAAGGAGGGACTGAAGCTTTCTTT.

This chain joins TRBV5-1 and TRBJ2-3; 8 nucleotides agree with TRBD2. Germline CDR1 and CDR2: SGHRS and YFSETQ. The CDR3 extends over 15 amino acids. After removal of 4 bases from V and 3 bases from J, the junction contained 7 bases not matched to a gene. CDR3 nucleotide sequence: TGCGCCAGCAGCCCGCGGACTAGCCAAACAGATACGCAGTATTTT. Translation: CASSPRTSQTDTQYF.

V usage is TRBV7-9 and J usage is TRBJ2-5, with D possibly TRBD1 on 5 matching bases. The V gene's germline CDR1 is SEHNR and CDR2 FQNEAQ (reference sequence). The CDR3 totals 15 residues. Trimming pared 3 bases from V and 5 bases from J, leaving 16 bases between. The CDR3 spells CASSFRQGPRETQYF. In nucleotides, the CDR3 is TGTGCCAGCAGCTTCCGGCAGGGCCCTCGGGAGACCCAGTACTTC.

The CDR3 sequence is CASSLYGGLAPYNEQFF. In DNA, the CDR3 is TGTGCCAGCAGCCTCTACGGGGGTTTAGCTCCCTACAATGAGCAGTTCTTC. The V gene is TRBV7-8, the J gene TRBJ2-1; the D gene is possibly TRBD2 (6 bases). The ends were cut back, 5 bases at V and 2 bases at J, with 19 bases in the middle. Germline V gene data show CDR1 as SGHVS and CDR2 as FQNEAQ. The CDR3 length is 17 residues.

The chain couples TRBV7-9 to TRBJ2-1, with D hard to call. CDR3 length: 12 amino acids. CDR1 is SEHNR and CDR2 is FQNEAQ in the germline V gene (reference sequence). Trimming pared 5 bases from V and 5 bases from J, leaving 7 bases between. The CDR3 here is CASSIRDNEQFF. The CDR3 nucleotides read TGTGCCAGCAGCATACGGGACAATGAGCAGTTCTTC.